Here is one T cell receptor beta chain with its context. Antigen specificity is unknown. V gave up 6 bases and J gave up 4 bases, with 10 bases separating them. The length of the CDR3 is 13 residues. CDR1 MNHEY and CDR2 SMNVEV come from the germline V gene (reference sequence). This entry comes from a study of shared clonotypes between healthy human individuals. Here immunoSEQ multiplex PCR was the method, and the copy in TCRdb shows in-frame clones only, minus some. The sample has under 700,000 clones; approximately 95% are singletons. Positively selected for CCR7, the CD45RO-negative cells used as naive CD8 cells excluded terminally differentiated effector memory CD45RA+ cells. Broader study findings: In general, naive subsets displayed greater estimated richness than memory subsets did.

Sample: naive CD8+ T cells sorted from blood. The J gene is TRBJ2-1, the V gene TRBV27; a possible D gene is TRBD2 (5 bases). This sequence was found in a woman in her 30s in good health. Here the CDR3 DNA reads TGTGCCAGCAGCATGGCGGGTTACAATGAGCAGTTCTTC. It specifies CASSMAGYNEQFF.